The 23 T cell receptor beta chains listed next were all sequenced from one sample in a study of memory CD4+ T cells and cytomegalovirus serostatus. Single viable CD3+CD4+CD8-CD45RO+ cells were sorted as the memory CD4+ T cells. The repertoire was sequenced with immunoSEQ multiplex PCR; TCRdb's copy has only in-frame clones and lacks some. The sample consists of about 62,000 clones, 60% to 85% of them appearing once. Source material: memory CD4+ T cells from blood. The receptor set was obtained from an adult in good health and CMV-seropositive.

The rearrangement links TRBV19 to TRBJ2-4, with TRBD2 identical over 7 bases. The CDR3 is 13 residues long. The V and J ends lost 5 bases and 9 bases, in that order; junction bases with no gene match: 7. CDR1 is LNHDA, CDR2 SQIVND, per germline (reference sequence). CDR3 loop: CASSLPGLGIQYF. As DNA, the CDR3 is TGTGCCAGTAGTCTTCCAGGACTAGGCATTCAGTACTTC.

CDR3 DNA: TGCGCCAGCAGCTTGGAGATCGCTCGTGGGACCCAGTACTTC. This sequence encodes CASSLEIARGTQYF. This chain connects TRBV5-1 to TRBJ2-5, with D unclear. V lost 0 bases and J 7 bases, leaving 13 bases between the germline ends. The CDR3 extends over 14 amino acids. From germline, CDR1 is SGHRS and CDR2 YFSETQ. The full variable domain, rest sourced from reference TRBV5-1 and TRBJ2-5, is KAGVTQTPRYLIKTRGQQVTLSCSPISGHRSVSWYQQTPGQGLQFLFEYFSETQRNKGNFPGRFSGRQFSNSRSEMNVSTLELGDSALYLCASSLEIARGTQYFGPGTRLLVL.

The chain couples TRBV27 to TRBJ1-3; no firm D call. Trimming cost V 5 bases and J 8 bases, with 13 bases left between them. This CDR3 has 13 amino acids. CDR1 and CDR2 from the germline V gene are MNHEY and SMNVEV (reference sequence). The CDR3, as DNA: TGTGCCAGCAGTCCATTGGGAGGGTACACCATATATTTT. Encoded protein: CASSPLGGYTIYF.

Here the CDR3 DNA reads TGCACCAGCAGCTTCAAACACCGGGACAGGGGACCTGATCCCGAAAAACTGTTTTTT. Translated, it gives CTSSFKHRDRGPDPEKLFF. The chain recombines TRBV1 with TRBJ1-4; TRBD1 is taken as the D call from the table, unchecked against the DNA. TRBV1 is annotated as a pseudogene. CDR3 length: 19 residues.

The rearrangement joins TRBV5-1 to TRBJ2-2, with 13 bases lining up with TRBD2. This CDR3 is 19 amino acids long. Germline V lookup: CDR1 SGHRS, CDR2 YFSETQ. Losses at the gene ends were 4 bases for V and 3 bases for J; bases not matched to a gene: 12. The CDR3 reads CASSDPTSGGASDTGELFF. The CDR3 region has the DNA TGCGCCAGCAGCGACCCTACTAGCGGGGGGGCCTCGGACACCGGGGAGCTGTTTTTT.

The rearrangement joins TRBV28 to TRBJ2-6; the match to TRBD1 covers 11 bases. Germline assignment: CDR1 MDHEN and CDR2 SYDVKM. After removal of 7 bases from V and 6 bases from J, the junction contained 14 bases not matched to a gene. The CDR3 consists of 18 residues. The CDR3 sequence: CASTHLPGQGGLANVLTF. The CDR3 coding sequence is TGTGCCAGCACCCATCTGCCGGGACAGGGGGGCTTGGCCAACGTCCTGACTTTC.

This clone appeared a single time. The V call is TRBV7-8, the J call TRBJ2-7; 8 positions agree with TRBD2. The V gene end was trimmed by 2 bases and the J gene end by 5 bases; junction bases not matched to a gene: 2. CDR3 length: 13 amino acids. CDR1 SGHVS and CDR2 FQNEAQ come from the germline V gene. The CDR3 sequence: CASSLRREDEQYF. The CDR3, as DNA: TGTGCCAGCAGCTTAAGGCGGGAGGACGAGCAGTACTTC.

J is TRBJ1-2 and V is TRBV28; no definite D call. V gave up 2 bases and J gave up 8 bases, with 12 bases separating them. Germline V gene sequence: CDR1 MDHEN, CDR2 SYDVKM. The CDR3 has 13 residues. The CDR3 DNA is TGTGCCAGCAGTTTAACCGGTCCGCGAGGCTACACCTTC. It translates to CASSLTGPRGYTF.

The rearrangement joins TRBV29-1 to TRBJ1-2; 12 nucleotides align to TRBD1. With 4 bases clipped from V and 8 bases from J, the junction kept 5 bases outside the gene matches. Germline V gene lookup returns CDR1 SQVTM and CDR2 ANQGSEA. This CDR3 has 13 amino acids. The chain's CDR3 is CSVGGQGASGYTF. Written as DNA, the CDR3 is TGCAGCGTTGGGGGACAGGGGGCGAGCGGCTACACCTTC.

The CDR3 is CASSLLVSGNTIYF. As DNA, the CDR3 is TGTGCCAGCAGCTTGTTGGTCTCTGGAAACACCATATATTTT. The V call is TRBV5-5, the J call TRBJ1-3; D is unresolved. CDR3 size: 14 residues. V shed 1 base and J shed 0 bases, with 5 bases lying between them. Germline values: CDR1 SGHKS, CDR2 YYEKEE (reference sequence).

This clone has at least ten counts. V usage is TRBV5-8 and J usage is TRBJ1-1; no clear D gene. CDR3 size: 17 residues. V was pared by 3 bases and J by 3 bases, with 21 bases between. The V gene's germline CDR1 is SGHTS and CDR2 YDEGEE. CDR3 bases: TGTGCCAGCAGCTCATACCCCGGGCCCGGGGAGGACACTGAAGCTTTCTTT. Protein sequence: CASSSYPGPGEDTEAFF.

This chain joins TRBV19 and TRBJ2-5; 8 bases fit TRBD1. The V and J ends lost 4 bases and 5 bases, in that order; junction bases with no gene match: 6. Per germline, CDR1 LNHDA and CDR2 SQIVND (reference sequence). CDR3 length: 14 amino acids. This CDR3 reads CASSTGQGYETQYF. Here the CDR3 DNA reads TGTGCCAGTAGTACCGGACAGGGATACGAGACCCAGTACTTC.

This chain connects TRBV27 to TRBJ2-7; tentative D call: TRBD2 (5 bases). Germline V gene data show CDR1 as MNHEY and CDR2 as SMNVEV (reference sequence). The CDR3 loop spans 13 amino acids. V lost 2 bases to trimming and J lost 5 bases, with 10 bases between them. In nucleotides, the CDR3 is TGTGCCAGCAGTTTAATAGGGAGCAACGAGCAGTACTTC. This gives the protein CASSLIGSNEQYF.

The chain's CDR3 is CASSPGTGGRGYTF. The CDR3 region has the DNA TGTGCCAGCAGCCCCGGGACAGGGGGTCGGGGCTACACCTTC. V gene TRBV7-9 combines with J gene TRBJ1-2; TRBD1 matches at 11 bases. Unmatched junction bases numbered 7, after V lost 5 bases and J lost 8 bases. In germline, CDR1 is SEHNR, CDR2 FQNEAQ (reference sequence). The CDR3 extends over 14 amino acids.

The chain employs TRBV4-1 and TRBJ1-3; TRBD1 might be the D (6 bases). Germline V gene sequence: CDR1 MGHRA, CDR2 YSYEKL. Trimming took 0 bases from V and 0 from J, leaving 12 bases between them. The CDR3 is made up of 17 amino acids. CDR3 nucleotide sequence: TGCGCCAGCAGCCAAGACCGGACAGCTTACTCTGGAAACACCATATATTTT. This translates into CASSQDRTAYSGNTIYF.

The V call is TRBV28, the J call TRBJ2-5; D uncertain. The germline V gene encodes CDR1 MDHEN and CDR2 SYDVKM. Trimming stripped 6 bases from V and 0 bases from J, with 2 bases between. The CDR3 contains 11 residues. Written as DNA, the CDR3 is TGTGCCAGCAGGTACCAAGAGACCCAGTACTTC. This sequence encodes CASRYQETQYF. The full variable domain, its missing parts supplied by reference TRBV28 and TRBJ2-5, is DVKVTQSSRYLVKRTGEKVFLECVQDMDHENMFWYRQDPGLGLRLIYFSYDVKMKEKGDIPEGYSVSREKKERFSLILESASTNQTSMYLCASRYQETQYFGPGTRLLVL.

This chain connects TRBV7-9 to TRBJ2-3; unclear D gene. V was trimmed by 2 bases and J by 0 bases, leaving 12 bases between them. This CDR3 comprises 16 residues. Germline V gives CDR1 SEHNR, CDR2 FQNEAQ (reference sequence). For the CDR3, the DNA is TGTGCCAGCAGCTTACTCGGCCGTTTAAGCACAGATACGCAGTATTTT. The encoded protein is CASSLLGRLSTDTQYF.

This rearrangement joins TRBV4-1 to TRBJ2-3; 7 nucleotides match TRBD2. CDR1 MGHRA and CDR2 YSYEKL come from the germline V gene. Trimming cost V 7 bases and J 6 bases; bases outside gene matches: 10. This CDR3 has 14 residues. As DNA, the CDR3 is TGCGCCAGCAAGGTTGTCGGGGGAGGGGATACGCAGTATTTT. It is translated as CASKVVGGGDTQYF.

The chain has TRBV6-5 and TRBJ1-6; D gene unclear. This CDR3 is built from 13 residues. V shed 5 bases and J shed 8 bases, with 10 bases lying between them. Per germline, CDR1 MNHEY and CDR2 SVGAGI. CDR3 sequence: CASSVVRDSPLHF. The CDR3 DNA is TGTGCCAGCAGTGTGGTCCGGGATTCACCCCTCCACTTT.

This clone was found a few times. J is TRBJ2-2 and V is TRBV7-9, with D maybe TRBD1 (5 bases). The germline CDR1 and CDR2 sequences are SEHNR and FQNEAQ (reference sequence). The V end was cut by 2 bases, the J end by 5 bases, with 6 bases between. This CDR3 region has 13 residues. CDR3 amino acids: CASSLKGTGELFF. CDR3 bases: TGTGCCAGCAGCTTAAAGGGGACCGGGGAGCTGTTTTTT.

This chain connects TRBV6-5 to TRBJ1-1; D is perhaps TRBD1 (5 bases). CDR1 is MNHEY and CDR2 is SVGAGI in the germline V gene. V lost 0 bases and J 11 bases, leaving 22 bases between the germline ends. The CDR3 is 16 residues long. This CDR3 reads CASSYSHSGTHSGAFF. DNA for the CDR3: TGTGCCAGCAGTTACTCTCACTCCGGGACCCATAGTGGGGCTTTCTTT.

This chain uses TRBV28 with TRBJ2-3, with a weak D call TRBD1 (6 bases). The V end was cut by 6 bases, the J end by 11 bases, with 24 bases between. Germline loops: CDR1 MDHEN, CDR2 SYDVKM. This CDR3 contains 15 residues. Written as DNA, the CDR3 is TGTGCCAGCAGCTTAAAGCTTTACAGGGATCAAGGGCAGTATTTT. It translates to CASSLKLYRDQGQYF.

The rearrangement uses TRBV5-6 and TRBJ2-7; D may be TRBD2 (6 bases). In germline, CDR1 is SGHDT, CDR2 YYEEEE. The V gene lost 5 bases and the J gene lost 8 bases, with 23 bases spanning the gap. The CDR3 is made up of 15 amino acids. The CDR3 DNA is TGTGCCAGCAGTTGGGGCCAGGACGGGGGTGGTAAGCAGTACTTC. As protein: CASSWGQDGGGKQYF.